The clone carrying this T cell receptor beta chain was recorded many times. As yet, its antigen is unknown. The data derive from a study of T-cell memory formation after mild COVID-19. The wider study: Clustering of TCRs was largely donor specific. Overall study results and limits: Clones that shrank (day 15 to 85) were balanced CD4/CD8, whereas later expanders leaned CD4+.

UMIs and sample barcodes were carried by the TCR alpha and TCR beta cDNA libraries that 5'RACE produced using constant-segment primers. TCRdb ran MiXCR on the 5' RACE reads and lists one entry per CDR3 protein. This table has fewer than 140,000 distinct CDR3 sequences, around an eighth appearing once. The CDR3 totals 13 residues. Trimming left V 0 bases short and J 8 bases short, with 9 bases between. Germline V CDR1 and CDR2: SGHRS, YFSETQ. This clonotype originated in an adult woman who had mild COVID-19 (a few samples of this study predate the infection). Cell type and time point are not known. The rearrangement links TRBV5-1 to TRBJ2-1, with D tentatively TRBD1 (5 bases). The sequenced sample was PBMCs or a T cell subset sorted from them (not recorded which). CDR3 DNA: TGCGCCAGCAGCTTGGAAGGGGTGGATGAGCAGTTCTTC. It codes for CASSLEGVDEQFF.